The following is a T cell receptor (beta chain) sequence with its context. This sample is drawn from a study of blood T cell repertoires in COVID-19. Assay: immunoSEQ multiplex PCR; the TCRdb copy retains only in-frame clones and omits some. The sample includes fewer than 50,000 clones, around 83% seen only once; the top ten take about 43%. In germline, CDR1 is LNHDA, CDR2 SQIVND (reference sequence). The CDR3 is 18 residues long. Trimming took 1 base from V and 1 from J; bases not matched to a gene: 12. The origin of this receptor is a woman aged 80 or older with active or convalescent COVID-19. V and J are TRBV19 and TRBJ2-5, with TRBD1 identical over 7 bases. The source material was peripheral blood. CDR3 DNA sequence: TGTGCCAGTAGTATAGGCGCCCACAGGGGAGAGGGCCAAGAGACCCAGTACTTC. Translation: CASSIGAHRGEGQETQYF.